These T cell receptor beta chains were read from a single sample in a study of regulatory T cells in long-lasting Graves disease. TCRdb called the multiplex PCR reads again in MiXCR, with one record for every CDR3 protein. In the table there are about 460,000 distinct CDR3 sequences, approximately 23% of which are singletons. The starting material was peripheral blood mononuclear cells (PBMCs), obtained when the disease was refractory, from a patient treated with antithyroid drugs. These receptors originate from a female donor with Graves disease. Each CDR3 is given without its conserved first and last residue. Each record gives: J gene, V gene, CDR3 protein.

j_call: TRBJ1-5
v_call: TRBV3-1
cdr3_aa: ASSQDSGAQPQH

j_call: TRBJ2-1
v_call: TRBV28
cdr3_aa: ASSLSISGNSYNEQF

j_call: TRBJ2-5
v_call: TRBV28
cdr3_aa: ASSLATAGGQETQY

j_call: TRBJ2-2
v_call: TRBV7-2
cdr3_aa: ASSLAPSGMNTGELF

j_call: TRBJ2-2
v_call: TRBV5-1
cdr3_aa: ASSFNRGNTGELF

j_call: TRBJ2-5
v_call: TRBV11-2
cdr3_aa: ASSLEFGTSGTERGETQY

j_call: TRBJ2-2
v_call: TRBV10-3
cdr3_aa: AIRAGESSPGELF

j_call: TRBJ1-2
v_call: TRBV20-1
cdr3_aa: SARDRPYGYT

j_call: TRBJ2-3
v_call: TRBV6-1
cdr3_aa: ASSAPGGLSTDTQY

j_call: TRBJ1-3
v_call: TRBV29-1
cdr3_aa: SVEQTGEKNTIY

j_call: TRBJ2-7
v_call: TRBV6-2/TRBV6-3
cdr3_aa: ASTKSGTGFEQY

j_call: TRBJ2-5
v_call: TRBV20-1
cdr3_aa: SARDPGANWQETQY

j_call: TRBJ2-2
v_call: TRBV29-1
cdr3_aa: SVEVSGSGELF

j_call: TRBJ1-2
v_call: TRBV28
cdr3_aa: ASSPGQGKPKNYGYT

j_call: TRBJ2-4
v_call: TRBV6-2/TRBV6-3
cdr3_aa: ASSFLAVSHDIQY

j_call: TRBJ1-2
v_call: TRBV7-9
cdr3_aa: ASSRIGRNFNYGYT

j_call: TRBJ1-5
v_call: TRBV30
cdr3_aa: AWSTTGEQPQH

j_call: TRBJ2-7
v_call: TRBV12-3/TRBV12-4
cdr3_aa: ASKREADLREQY

j_call: TRBJ1-2
v_call: TRBV28
cdr3_aa: ASGPEYGYT

j_call: TRBJ2-2
v_call: TRBV4-3
cdr3_aa: ASSQERRNTGELF

j_call: TRBJ1-6
v_call: TRBV10-3
cdr3_aa: AISGENSPLH

j_call: TRBJ2-2
v_call: TRBV28
cdr3_aa: ASSPLALPLATTGELF

j_call: TRBJ2-7
v_call: TRBV7-9
cdr3_aa: ASSLGNLGTFEQY

j_call: TRBJ2-7
v_call: TRBV28
cdr3_aa: ASARGGSEEQY

j_call: TRBJ2-3
v_call: TRBV27
cdr3_aa: ASSFYRADTQY

j_call: TRBJ2-7
v_call: TRBV30
cdr3_aa: AWQRTGSAYEQY

j_call: TRBJ2-5
v_call: TRBV12-3/TRBV12-4
cdr3_aa: ASSLTGIRETQY

j_call: TRBJ1-1
v_call: TRBV5-6
cdr3_aa: ASSRTGHTEAF

j_call: TRBJ1-3
v_call: TRBV20-1
cdr3_aa: SARGNTIY

j_call: TRBJ2-7
v_call: TRBV11-2
cdr3_aa: ASSRMGQGRGSYEQY

j_call: TRBJ2-1
v_call: TRBV2
cdr3_aa: ASSVGLNEQF

j_call: TRBJ2-5
v_call: TRBV7-6
cdr3_aa: ASSSKPGLAGGRGETQY

j_call: TRBJ2-7
v_call: TRBV27
cdr3_aa: ASSSHGGRYEQY

j_call: TRBJ1-4
v_call: TRBV6-1
cdr3_aa: ASSRGQLNEKLF

j_call: TRBJ1-5
v_call: TRBV7-2
cdr3_aa: ASSLAGGDQPQH

j_call: TRBJ2-1
v_call: TRBV5-5
cdr3_aa: ASIRGSNNNEQF

j_call: TRBJ2-5
v_call: TRBV2
cdr3_aa: ASLNRFAGVGETQY

j_call: TRBJ2-7
v_call: TRBV12-3/TRBV12-4
cdr3_aa: ASSLRTGGSYEQY

j_call: TRBJ1-2
v_call: TRBV6-1
cdr3_aa: ASSDLPGTGYYGYT

j_call: TRBJ1-5
v_call: TRBV20-1
cdr3_aa: SAQGPNQPQH

j_call: TRBJ2-7
v_call: TRBV7-9
cdr3_aa: ASSRGLREPYEQY

j_call: TRBJ2-2
v_call: TRBV11-1
cdr3_aa: ASSLDGGTTGELF

j_call: TRBJ1-2
v_call: TRBV2
cdr3_aa: ASSETKGVNYGYT

j_call: TRBJ1-1
v_call: TRBV12-3/TRBV12-4
cdr3_aa: ASGPGEVTEAF

j_call: TRBJ1-2
v_call: TRBV29-1
cdr3_aa: SAGDYGYT

j_call: TRBJ2-3
v_call: TRBV28
cdr3_aa: ASSLAGQGDTQY

j_call: TRBJ2-6
v_call: TRBV5-4
cdr3_aa: ASSDGIGVGANVLT

j_call: TRBJ2-3
v_call: TRBV7-3
cdr3_aa: ASSFSIGLAGGFTDTQY

j_call: TRBJ2-6
v_call: TRBV6-1
cdr3_aa: ASTKLLRGAGANVLT